This TCR beta chain was sequenced during a study of vaccination effects on CD4 cells after COVID-19. Germline CDR1 and CDR2: SQVTM and ANQGSEA. The CDR3 is 13 amino acids. V was pared by 3 bases and J by 4 bases, with 12 bases between. Cells that had been cultured for 9 to 10 days were the source of isolated CD4+ T cells. Either the mRNA-1273 or the BNT162b2 vaccine was given to participants as two doses. In the case of this clone: The target antigen is unknown.

The protocol was immunoSEQ multiplex PCR, while the TCRdb copy is restricted to in-frame clones and leaves out a portion. The data contain about 40,000 clones, approximately 70% of them singletons. The V gene is TRBV29-1, the J gene TRBJ2-5, with D uncertain. The source of this sequence is a human donor who received a COVID-19 vaccine. Sequencing used CD4+ T cells from PBMCs cultured without peptide, obtained after COVID-19 vaccination. CDR3 bases: TGCAGCGTTGAGTATGCGGTTGGAGAGACCCAGTACTTC. Protein sequence: CSVEYAVGETQYF.